The text below deals with one T cell receptor (beta chain). A clone one base away is much larger, so this may be a read error. The template was RNA from unsorted bulk tissue. This non-tumor lung sample came from over 3 cm beyond the tumor edge. The germline V gene has CDR1 MNHEY and CDR2 SVGEGT. Deletions cut 8 bases from V and 4 bases from J, with 17 bases between. The CDR3 contains 14 residues. This sample was taken from a study of tumor and adjacent non-tumor tissue in lung cancer. TCRbeta libraries were built with three rounds of nested PCR, modified from ARM-PCR. In TCRdb, the multiplex PCR reads were re-called with MiXCR into one record per CDR3 protein. The sample includes about 77,000 distinct CDR3 sequences, just over 75% of them seen just once.

The V call is TRBV6-2 or TRBV6-3, the J call TRBJ1-1, with D tentatively TRBD1 (6 bases). The sequence was collected from a man in his sixties or seventies with non-small cell lung cancer. The sequenced sample consisted of distant non-tumor lung tissue. The CDR3 loop is CASGSIGGGTEAFF. The CDR3 coding sequence is TGTGCCAGCGGTTCGATCGGAGGGGGCACTGAAGCTTTCTTT.